There are a few counts of the clone carrying this T cell receptor beta chain. Germline V CDR1 and CDR2: KGHSH, LQKENI. With V trimmed by 2 bases and J by 3 bases, 6 bases remained unmatched. CDR3 length equals 16 residues. The data originate from a study of radiation and T cells in renal cell carcinoma. Treatment given: treatment-naive control, cytoreductive nephrectomy. Controls were unirradiated tumors from treatment-naive cytoreductive nephrectomy patients. Control tumors came from a handful of females and fewer than twelve males, aged about 35 to 90. Some clones are missing from TCRdb's copy, which holds only in-frame ones; the method was immunoSEQ multiplex PCR. Among approximately 25,000 clones listed, more than 50% were seen once.

This TCR was recovered from a human donor with renal cell carcinoma. The J gene is TRBJ1-2, the V gene TRBV18; 10 nucleotides line up with TRBD1. The sequencing used tumor tissue, collected from a patient whose treatment was nephrectomy without radiotherapy. In nucleotides, the CDR3 is TGTGCCAGCTCACCAACGGGACAGGGGTCCCACTATGGCTACACCTTC. Its protein is CASSPTGQGSHYGYTF. Drawing the rest from reference TRBV18 and TRBJ1-2, the complete variable domain is NAGVMQNPRHLVRRRGQEARLRCSPMKGHSHVYWYRQLPEEGLKFMVYLQKENIIDESGMPKERFSAEFPKEGPSILRIQQVVRGDSAAYFCASSPTGQGSHYGYTFGSGTRLTVV.